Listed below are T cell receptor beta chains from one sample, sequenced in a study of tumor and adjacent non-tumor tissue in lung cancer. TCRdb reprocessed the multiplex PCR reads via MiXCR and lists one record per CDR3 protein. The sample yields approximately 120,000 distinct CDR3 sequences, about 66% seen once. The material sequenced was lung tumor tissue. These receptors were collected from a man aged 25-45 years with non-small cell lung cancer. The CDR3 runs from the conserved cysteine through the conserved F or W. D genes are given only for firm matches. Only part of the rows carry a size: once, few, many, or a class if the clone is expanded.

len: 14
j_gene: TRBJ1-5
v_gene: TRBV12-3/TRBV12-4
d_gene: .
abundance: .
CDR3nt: TGTGTCAGCACCCTGACTGGCCCCAATCAGCCCCAGCATTTT
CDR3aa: CVSTLTGPNQPQHF

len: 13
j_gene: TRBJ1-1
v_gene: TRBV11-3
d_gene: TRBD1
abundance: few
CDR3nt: TGTGCCAGCAGCCCAGGGGGTAGAGCTGAAGCTCTCTTT
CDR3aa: CASSPGGRAEALF

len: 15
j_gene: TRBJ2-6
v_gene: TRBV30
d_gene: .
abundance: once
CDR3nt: TGTGCCTGGATTAAGACAATCGCTGGGGCCAACGTCCTGACTTTC
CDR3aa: CAWIKTIAGANVLTF

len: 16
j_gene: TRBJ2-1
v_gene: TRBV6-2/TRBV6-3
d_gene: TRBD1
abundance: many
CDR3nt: TGTGCCAGCAGTTCCCGTACAGGGGGCCGGGGCAATGAGCAGTTCTTC
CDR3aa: CASSSRTGGRGNEQFF

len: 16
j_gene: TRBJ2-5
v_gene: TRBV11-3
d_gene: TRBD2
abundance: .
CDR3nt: TGTGCCAGCAGCGTCTCTCGACTAGCGAGGCAAGAGACCCAGTACTTC
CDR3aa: CASSVSRLARQETQYF

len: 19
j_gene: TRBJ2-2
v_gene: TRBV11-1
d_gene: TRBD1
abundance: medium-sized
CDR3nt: TGTGCCAGCAGCCAAATGCTAGGGGGCGGTTCACCGTCCACCGGGGAGCTGTTTTTT
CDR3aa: CASSQMLGGGSPSTGELFF

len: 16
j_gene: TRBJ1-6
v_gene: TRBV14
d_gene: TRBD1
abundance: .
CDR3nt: TGTGCCAGCGGCGTCTTCGGACAGGGGGCTCGGTCACCCCTCCACTTT
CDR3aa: CASGVFGQGARSPLHF

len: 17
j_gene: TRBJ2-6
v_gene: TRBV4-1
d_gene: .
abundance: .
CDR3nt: TGCGCCAGCAGCCCCAGTGGGGCCATCTCCGGGGCCAACGTCCTGACTTTC
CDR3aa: CASSPSGAISGANVLTF

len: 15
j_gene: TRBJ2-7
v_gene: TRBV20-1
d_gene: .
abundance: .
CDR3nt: TGCAGTGTTTCCGCACAGACAGGCAGCACTTACGAGCAGTACTTC
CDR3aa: CSVSAQTGSTYEQYF

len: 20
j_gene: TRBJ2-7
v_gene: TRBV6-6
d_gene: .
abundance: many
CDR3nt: TGTGCCAGCAGTCACGATCTGCTCCGGGTCCTCGGGGTCACCTCCTACGAGCAGTACTTC
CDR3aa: CASSHDLLRVLGVTSYEQYF

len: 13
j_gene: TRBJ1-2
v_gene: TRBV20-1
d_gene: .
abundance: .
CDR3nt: TGCAGTGTAAAATTAACAGGGAACTATGGCTACACCTTC
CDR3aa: CSVKLTGNYGYTF

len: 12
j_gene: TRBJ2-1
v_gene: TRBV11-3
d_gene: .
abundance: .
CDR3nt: TGTGCCAGCAGCCTCCTACTCAATGAGCGGTTCTTC
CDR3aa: CASSLLLNERFF

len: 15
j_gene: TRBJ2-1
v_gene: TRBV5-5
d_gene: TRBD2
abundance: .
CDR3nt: TGTACCAGCAGCTTGGATGGTAGCGGGGTTCGGGAGCAGTTCTTC
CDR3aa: CTSSLDGSGVREQFF

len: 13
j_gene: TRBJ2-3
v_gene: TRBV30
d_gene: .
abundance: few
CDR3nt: TGTGCCTGGAGTCCAGTACGGGGCGATACGCAGTATTTT
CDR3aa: CAWSPVRGDTQYF

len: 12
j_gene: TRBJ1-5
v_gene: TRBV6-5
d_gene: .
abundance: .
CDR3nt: TGTGCCAGCAGCTTCCCCGGACAGTCCCAGCATTTT
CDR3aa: CASSFPGQSQHF

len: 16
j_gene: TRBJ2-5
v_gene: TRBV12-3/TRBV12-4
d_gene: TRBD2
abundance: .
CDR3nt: TGTGCCAGCAGTTTAAGACTAGCGGGGGCTAGAAAGACCAAGTACTTC
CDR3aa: CASSLRLAGARKTKYF

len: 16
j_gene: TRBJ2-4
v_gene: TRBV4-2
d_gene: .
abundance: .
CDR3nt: TGTGCCAGCAGCCAAGGGGGAGAGCCGGCAAAAAACATTCAGTACTTC
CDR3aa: CASSQGGEPAKNIQYF

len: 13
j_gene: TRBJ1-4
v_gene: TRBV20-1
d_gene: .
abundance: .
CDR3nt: TGCAGTGGTAAAGGTGGGGATAATGAAAAACTGTTTTTT
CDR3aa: CSGKGGDNEKLFF

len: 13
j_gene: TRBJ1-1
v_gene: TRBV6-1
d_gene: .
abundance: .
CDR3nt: TGTGCCAGCAGTGAAGGGGCGGACCTTGAAGCTTTGTTT
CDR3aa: CASSEGADLEALF

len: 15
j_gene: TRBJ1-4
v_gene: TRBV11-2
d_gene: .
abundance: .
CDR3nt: TGTGTCAGCAGCAGTGATGGCGCAACTAATGAAAAACTGTTTTTT
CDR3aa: CVSSSDGATNEKLFF

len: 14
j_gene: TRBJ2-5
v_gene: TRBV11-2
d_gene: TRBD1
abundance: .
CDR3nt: TGTGCCAGCAGCTTGGGCAGGGGGCACGAGACCCAGTACTTT
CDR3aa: CASSLGRGHETQYF

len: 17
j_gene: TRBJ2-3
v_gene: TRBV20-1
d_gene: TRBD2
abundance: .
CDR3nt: TGCAGTGCCAAGGGACTATCGGGGGTCGCTAGCACAGATACGCAGTATTTT
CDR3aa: CSAKGLSGVASTDTQYF

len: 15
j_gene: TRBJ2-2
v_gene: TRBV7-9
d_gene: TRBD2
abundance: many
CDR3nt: TGTGCCAGCAGCTTAACGACTAGCGAGGTCGGGGAGCTGTTTTTT
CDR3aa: CASSLTTSEVGELFF

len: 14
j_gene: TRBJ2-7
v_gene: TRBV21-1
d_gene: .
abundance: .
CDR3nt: TGTGCCAGGAGCAGGTCAGGGGTGGGCTACGAGCAGTACTTC
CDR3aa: CARSRSGVGYEQYF

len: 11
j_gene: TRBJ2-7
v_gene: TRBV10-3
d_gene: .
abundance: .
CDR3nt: TGTGCCATCAGTGACCCAAATGGGCAGTACTTT
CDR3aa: CAISDPNGQYF

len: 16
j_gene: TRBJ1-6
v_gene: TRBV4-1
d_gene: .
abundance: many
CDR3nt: TGCGCCAGCAGACAAACAGGCACCGGGCAGAATTCACCCCTCCACTTT
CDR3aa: CASRQTGTGQNSPLHF

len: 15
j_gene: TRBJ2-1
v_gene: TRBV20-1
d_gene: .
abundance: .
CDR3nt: TGCAGTGCCCTGACCGGGAGTAGCGTCCTCCATAAGCAGTTCTTC
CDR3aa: CSALTGSSVLHKQFF

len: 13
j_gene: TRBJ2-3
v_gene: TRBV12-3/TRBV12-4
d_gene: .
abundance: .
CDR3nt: TGTGCCAACGTTCGGGGCACCACAGATACACAGTATTTT
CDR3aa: CANVRGTTDTQYF

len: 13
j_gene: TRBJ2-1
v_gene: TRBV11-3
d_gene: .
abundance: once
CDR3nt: TGTGCCTGCATCCCCACACCTGGCAATGAGCTGTTCTTC
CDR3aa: CACIPTPGNELFF

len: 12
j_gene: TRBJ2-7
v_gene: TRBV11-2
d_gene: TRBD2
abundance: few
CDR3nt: TGTGCCAGCAGCTCAGCACCGGGAGGGCACTACTTC
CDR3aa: CASSSAPGGHYF

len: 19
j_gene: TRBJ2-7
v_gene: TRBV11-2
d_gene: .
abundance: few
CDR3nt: TGTGCTAGCAGCTTAGATTTTAACGGTATAACAGGTCCCTCCTACGAGCAGTACTTC
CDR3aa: CASSLDFNGITGPSYEQYF

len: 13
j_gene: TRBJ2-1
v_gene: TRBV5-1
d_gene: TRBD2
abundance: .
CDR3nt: TGCGCCAGCAAGGTGGGAGGGAACAATGAGCAGTTCTTC
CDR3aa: CASKVGGNNEQFF

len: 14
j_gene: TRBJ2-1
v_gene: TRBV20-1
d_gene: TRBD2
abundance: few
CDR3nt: TGCAGTGCTCGGGGGGGAGGTGTCTACAATGAGCAGTTCTTC
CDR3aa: CSARGGGVYNEQFF

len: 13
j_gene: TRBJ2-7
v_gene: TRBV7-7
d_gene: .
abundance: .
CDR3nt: TGTGCTAGCAGCGCGGGACATGGTTACGAGCAGTACTTC
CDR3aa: CASSAGHGYEQYF

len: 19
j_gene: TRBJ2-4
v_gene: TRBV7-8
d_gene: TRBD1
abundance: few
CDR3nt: TGTGCCAGCAGCCCTCCGGGACAGCTAACCCCAATAGCCAAAAACATTCAGTACTTC
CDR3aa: CASSPPGQLTPIAKNIQYF

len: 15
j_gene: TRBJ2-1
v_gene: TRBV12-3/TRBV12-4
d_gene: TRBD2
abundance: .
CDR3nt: TGTGCCAGCAGCCGAACTAGCGGGGGGGGATATGAGCAGTTGTTC
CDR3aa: CASSRTSGGGYEQLF

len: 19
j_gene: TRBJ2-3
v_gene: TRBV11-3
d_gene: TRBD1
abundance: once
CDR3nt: TGTACCAGCAGCTTAGATCAATCCACAGGGGCTACTAGTACAGATACGCAGTATTTT
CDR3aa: CTSSLDQSTGATSTDTQYF